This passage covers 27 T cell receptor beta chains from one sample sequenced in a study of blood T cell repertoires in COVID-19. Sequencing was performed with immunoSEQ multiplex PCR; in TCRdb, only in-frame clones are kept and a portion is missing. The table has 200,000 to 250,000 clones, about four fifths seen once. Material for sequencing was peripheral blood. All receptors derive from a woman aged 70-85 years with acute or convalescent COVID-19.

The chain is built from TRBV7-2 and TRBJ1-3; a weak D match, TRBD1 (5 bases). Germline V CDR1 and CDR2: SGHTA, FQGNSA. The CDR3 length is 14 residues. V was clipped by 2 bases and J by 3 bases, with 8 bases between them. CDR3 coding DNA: TGTGCCAGCAGCTTATCGGGGGGTGGAAACACCATATATTTT. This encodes CASSLSGGGNTIYF.

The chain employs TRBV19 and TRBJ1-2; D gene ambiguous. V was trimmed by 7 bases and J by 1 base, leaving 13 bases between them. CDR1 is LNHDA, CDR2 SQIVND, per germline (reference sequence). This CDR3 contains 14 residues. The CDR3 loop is CASINRERNYGYTF. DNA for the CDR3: TGTGCCAGTATCAACCGGGAACGTAACTATGGCTACACCTTC.

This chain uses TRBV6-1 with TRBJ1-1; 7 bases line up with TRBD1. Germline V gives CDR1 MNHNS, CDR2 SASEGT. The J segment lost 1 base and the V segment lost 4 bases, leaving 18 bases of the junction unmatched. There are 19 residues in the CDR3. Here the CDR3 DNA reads TGTGCCAGCAGTGCATTCCCCATTGAACGACAGGGCCCGAACACTGAAGCTTTCTTT. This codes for CASSAFPIERQGPNTEAFF.

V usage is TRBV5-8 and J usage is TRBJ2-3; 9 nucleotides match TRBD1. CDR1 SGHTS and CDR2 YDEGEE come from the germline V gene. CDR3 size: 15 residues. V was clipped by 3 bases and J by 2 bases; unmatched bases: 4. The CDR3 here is CASSSGQGNTDTQYF. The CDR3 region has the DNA TGTGCCAGCAGCTCCGGACAGGGGAACACAGATACGCAGTATTTT.

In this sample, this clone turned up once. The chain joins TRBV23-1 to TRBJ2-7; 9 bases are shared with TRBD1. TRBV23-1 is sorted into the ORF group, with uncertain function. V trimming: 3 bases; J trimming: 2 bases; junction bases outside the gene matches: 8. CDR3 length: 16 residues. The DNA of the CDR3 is TGCGCCAGCAGTCATCCCGACAGGGGGGGGGCCTACGAGCAGTACTTC. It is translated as CASSHPDRGGAYEQYF.

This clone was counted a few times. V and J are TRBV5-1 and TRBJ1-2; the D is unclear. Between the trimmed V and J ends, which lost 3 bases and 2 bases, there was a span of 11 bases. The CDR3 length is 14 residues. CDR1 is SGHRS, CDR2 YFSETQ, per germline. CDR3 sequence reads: CASSWTTVNYGYTF. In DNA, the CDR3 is TGCGCCAGCAGCTGGACTACAGTGAACTATGGCTACACCTTC.

CDR3 nucleotide sequence: TGTGCCAGCAGCTTAAGGACAGGGCTTTCCGGGGAGCTGTTTTTT. Its protein product is CASSLRTGLSGELFF. This rearrangement joins TRBV7-2 to TRBJ2-2; 8 nucleotides align to TRBD1. Trimming cost V 2 bases and J 6 bases; bases outside gene matches: 5. Germline CDR1 reads SGHTA; CDR2 reads FQGNSA. There are 15 residues in the CDR3.

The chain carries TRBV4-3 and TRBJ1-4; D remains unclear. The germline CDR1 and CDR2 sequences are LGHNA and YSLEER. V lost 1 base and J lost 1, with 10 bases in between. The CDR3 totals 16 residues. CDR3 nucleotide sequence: TGCGCCAGCAGCCAAGGGGCCCTGCAAACTAATGAAAAACTGTTTTTT. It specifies CASSQGALQTNEKLFF.

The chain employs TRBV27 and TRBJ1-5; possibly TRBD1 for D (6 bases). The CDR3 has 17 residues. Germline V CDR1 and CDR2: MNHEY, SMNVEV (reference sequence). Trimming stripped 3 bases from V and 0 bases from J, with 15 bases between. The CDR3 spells CASSFQGTLYSNQPQHF. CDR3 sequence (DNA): TGTGCCAGCAGTTTTCAGGGGACCCTGTATAGCAATCAGCCCCAGCATTTT.

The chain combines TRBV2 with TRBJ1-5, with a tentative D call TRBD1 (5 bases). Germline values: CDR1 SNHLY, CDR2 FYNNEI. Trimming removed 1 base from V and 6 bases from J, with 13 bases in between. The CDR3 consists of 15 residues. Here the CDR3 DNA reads TGTGCCAGCAGTGAAGGGCGACAGCTGAGTCAGCCCCAGCATTTT. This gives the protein CASSEGRQLSQPQHF.

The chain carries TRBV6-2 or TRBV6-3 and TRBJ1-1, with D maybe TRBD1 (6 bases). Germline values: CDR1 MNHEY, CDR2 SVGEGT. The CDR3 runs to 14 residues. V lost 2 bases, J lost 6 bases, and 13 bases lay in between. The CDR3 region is CASSYRGMVAEAFF. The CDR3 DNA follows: TGTGCCAGCAGTTACAGGGGGATGGTGGCTGAAGCTTTCTTT.

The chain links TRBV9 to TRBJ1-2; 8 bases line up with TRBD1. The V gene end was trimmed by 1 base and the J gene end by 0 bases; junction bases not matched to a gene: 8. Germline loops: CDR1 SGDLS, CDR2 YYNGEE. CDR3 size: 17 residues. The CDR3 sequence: CASSVPRQGIANYGYTF. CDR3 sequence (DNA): TGTGCCAGCAGCGTACCCCGACAGGGGATAGCTAACTATGGCTACACCTTC.

CDR3 protein: CASADLDRGLMNTEAFF. In DNA, the CDR3 is TGCGCCAGCGCGGACTTGGACAGGGGCCTTATGAACACTGAAGCTTTCTTT. This chain joins TRBV5-1 and TRBJ1-1; 9 bases are shared with TRBD1. Germline V CDR1 and CDR2: SGHRS, YFSETQ. The junction had 13 bases not matched to a gene; V was cut back by 7 bases and J by 0 bases. The CDR3 consists of 17 residues.

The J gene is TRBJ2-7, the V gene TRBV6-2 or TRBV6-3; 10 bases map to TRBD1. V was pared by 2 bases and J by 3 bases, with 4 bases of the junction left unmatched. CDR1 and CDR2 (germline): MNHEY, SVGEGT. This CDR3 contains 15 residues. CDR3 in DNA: TGTGCCAGCAGTTACGCCCGGGACAGGGGCTACGAGCAGTACTTC. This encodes CASSYARDRGYEQYF.

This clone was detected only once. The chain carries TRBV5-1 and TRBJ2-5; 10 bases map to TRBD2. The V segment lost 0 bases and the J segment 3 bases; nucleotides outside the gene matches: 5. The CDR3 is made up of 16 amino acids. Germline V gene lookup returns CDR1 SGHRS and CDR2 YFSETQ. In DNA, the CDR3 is TGCGCCAGCAGCTTGGTGGTAGCGGGGGGCAAAGAGACCCAGTACTTC. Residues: CASSLVVAGGKETQYF.

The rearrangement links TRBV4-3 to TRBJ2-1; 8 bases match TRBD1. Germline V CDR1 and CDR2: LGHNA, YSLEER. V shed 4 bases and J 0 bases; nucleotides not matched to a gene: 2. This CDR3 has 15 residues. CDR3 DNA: TGCGCCAGCAGCCGAACAGGGGGCTCCTACAATGAGCAGTTCTTC. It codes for CASSRTGGSYNEQFF.

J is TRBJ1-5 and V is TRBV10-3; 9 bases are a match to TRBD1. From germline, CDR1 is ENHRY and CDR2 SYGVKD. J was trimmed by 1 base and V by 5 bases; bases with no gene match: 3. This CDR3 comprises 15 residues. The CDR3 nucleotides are TGTGCCATCAGTCCGGGACAGGGAAGCAATCAGCCCCAGCATTTT. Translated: CAISPGQGSNQPQHF.

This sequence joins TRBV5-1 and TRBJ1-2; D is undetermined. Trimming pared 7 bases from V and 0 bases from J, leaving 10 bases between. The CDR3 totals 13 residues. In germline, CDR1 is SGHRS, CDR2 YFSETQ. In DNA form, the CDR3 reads TGCGCCAGCCAGGAGGGAACTAACTATGGCTACACCTTC. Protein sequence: CASQEGTNYGYTF.

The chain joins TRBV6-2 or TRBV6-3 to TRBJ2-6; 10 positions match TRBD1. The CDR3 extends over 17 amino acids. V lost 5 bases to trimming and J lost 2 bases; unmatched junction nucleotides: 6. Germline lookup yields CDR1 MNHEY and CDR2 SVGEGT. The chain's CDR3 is CASSRRTGGTGANVLTF. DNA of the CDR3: TGTGCCAGCAGTCGCCGGACAGGGGGTACTGGGGCCAACGTCCTGACTTTC.

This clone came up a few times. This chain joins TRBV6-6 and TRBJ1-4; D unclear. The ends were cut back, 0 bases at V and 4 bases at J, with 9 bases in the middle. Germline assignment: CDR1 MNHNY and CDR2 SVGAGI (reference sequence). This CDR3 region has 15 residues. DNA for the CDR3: TGTGCCAGCAGTTACTCGGCGGTTTATAATGAAAAACTGTTTTTT. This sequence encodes CASSYSAVYNEKLFF.

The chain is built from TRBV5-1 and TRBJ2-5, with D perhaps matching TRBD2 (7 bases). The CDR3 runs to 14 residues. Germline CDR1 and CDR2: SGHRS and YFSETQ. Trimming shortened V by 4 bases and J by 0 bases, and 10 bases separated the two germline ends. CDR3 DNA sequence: TGCGCCAGCAGCAAGGGGGGGAACCAAGAGACCCAGTACTTC. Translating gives CASSKGGNQETQYF.

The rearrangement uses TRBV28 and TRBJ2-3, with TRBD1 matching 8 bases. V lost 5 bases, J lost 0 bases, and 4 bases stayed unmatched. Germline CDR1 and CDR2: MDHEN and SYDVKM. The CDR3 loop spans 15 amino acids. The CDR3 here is CASSTRGHSTDTQYF. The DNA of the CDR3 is TGTGCCAGCAGTACCAGGGGGCACAGCACAGATACGCAGTATTTT. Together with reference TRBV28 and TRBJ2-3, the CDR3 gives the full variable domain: DVKVTQSSRYLVKRTGEKVFLECVQDMDHENMFWYRQDPGLGLRLIYFSYDVKMKEKGDIPEGYSVSREKKERFSLILESASTNQTSMYLCASSTRGHSTDTQYFGPGTRLTVL.

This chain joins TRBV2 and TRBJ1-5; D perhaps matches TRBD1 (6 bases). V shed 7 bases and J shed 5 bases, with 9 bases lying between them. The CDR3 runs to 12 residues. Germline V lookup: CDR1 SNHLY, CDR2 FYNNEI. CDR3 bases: TGTGCCAGCAACAGGGCCGATCAGCCCCAGCATTTT. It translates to CASNRADQPQHF.

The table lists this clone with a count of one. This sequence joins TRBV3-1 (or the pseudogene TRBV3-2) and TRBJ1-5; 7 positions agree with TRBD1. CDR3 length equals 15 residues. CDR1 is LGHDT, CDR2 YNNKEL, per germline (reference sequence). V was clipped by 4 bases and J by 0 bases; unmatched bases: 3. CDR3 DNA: TGTGCCAGCAGCCCTGGACAGGATAGCAATCAGCCCCAGCATTTT. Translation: CASSPGQDSNQPQHF.

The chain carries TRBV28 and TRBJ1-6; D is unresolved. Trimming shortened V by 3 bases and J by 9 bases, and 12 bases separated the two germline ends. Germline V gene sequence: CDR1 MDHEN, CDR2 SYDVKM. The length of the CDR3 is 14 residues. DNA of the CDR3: TGTGCCAGCAGTTTGGAGGGAGTGCTTTCACCCCTCCACTTT. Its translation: CASSLEGVLSPLHF. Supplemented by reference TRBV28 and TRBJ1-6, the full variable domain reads DVKVTQSSRYLVKRTGEKVFLECVQDMDHENMFWYRQDPGLGLRLIYFSYDVKMKEKGDIPEGYSVSREKKERFSLILESASTNQTSMYLCASSLEGVLSPLHFGNGTRLTVT.

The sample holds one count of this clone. This CDR3 reads CASSESVGAGYGYTF. In DNA form, the CDR3 reads TGCGCCAGCAGTGAGTCCGTGGGGGCGGGCTATGGCTACACCTTC. The chain uses TRBV10-2 and TRBJ1-2; a weak D match, TRBD1 (6 bases). Trimming pared 0 bases from V and 4 bases from J, leaving 12 bases between. In germline, CDR1 is WSHSY, CDR2 SAAADI. The CDR3 extends over 15 amino acids.

This CDR3 is CASSQDAARVYEQYF. The CDR3 coding sequence is TGCGCCAGCAGCCAAGATGCGGCCAGGGTCTACGAGCAGTACTTC. V is TRBV4-3 and J is TRBJ2-7, with a possible D match to TRBD1 (5 bases). The CDR3 extends over 15 amino acids. CDR1 and CDR2 (germline): LGHNA, YSLEER. Trimming left V 0 bases short and J 3 bases short, with 12 bases between.